This TCR beta chain was sequenced in a study of blood T cell repertoires in COVID-19. CDR1 and CDR2 from the germline V gene are MNHEY and SVGEGT. V was cut by 6 bases and J by 5 bases, with 10 bases left in between. The CDR3 contains 12 residues. Authors' methods: Reference gene primer amplification yielded estimated nucleated cell counts. Libraries were prepared by immunoSEQ multiplex PCR; TCRdb keeps only in-frame clonotypes and omits some of them. The V and J calls and clone size come from that table; D and trimming were worked out from the DNA. Of about 70,000 clones in the sample, 86% were seen once.

What was sequenced was peripheral blood. The TCR was taken from a human donor in a cohort sampled during active COVID-19. The rearrangement uses TRBV6-2 or TRBV6-3 and TRBJ1-2; D gene unclear. The CDR3 sequence: CASSPAGYGYTF. As DNA, the CDR3 is TGTGCCAGCAGCCCCGCGGGGTATGGCTACACCTTC.